Below, 20 T cell receptor beta chains from the same sample are listed, as sequenced in a study of blood T cell repertoires in COVID-19. Method: immunoSEQ multiplex PCR; TCRdb's copy keeps in-frame clones and lacks some. The table lists about 670,000 clones, 70% to 90% of them singletons, with under 0.3% in the top ten. Sequenced sample: peripheral blood. These receptors originate from a woman younger than 35 with acute or convalescent COVID-19.

In DNA, the CDR3 is TGCGCCAGCAGCTTAACTAGCTCTGGAAACACCATATATTTT. It specifies CASSLTSSGNTIYF. The rearrangement uses TRBV5-1 and TRBJ1-3; unclear D gene. Germline values: CDR1 SGHRS, CDR2 YFSETQ. The CDR3 totals 14 residues. The V end was cut by 2 bases, the J end by 0 bases, with 6 bases between.

This clone was seen a single time. The V gene is TRBV18, the J gene TRBJ1-4, with 7 bases fitting TRBD1. V was pared by 3 bases and J by 8 bases, with 9 bases of the junction left unmatched. The CDR3 extends over 15 amino acids. Germline V CDR1 and CDR2: KGHSH, LQKENI. CDR3 region: CASSPSQGVREKLFF. CDR3 nucleotides: TGTGCCAGCTCACCTTCCCAGGGGGTAAGGGAAAAACTGTTTTTT.

J is TRBJ1-1 and V is TRBV5-1; the D is unclear. V lost 0 bases, J lost 3 bases, and 9 bases lay in between. Germline V gene data show CDR1 as SGHRS and CDR2 as YFSETQ. The CDR3 is 14 residues long. The CDR3 is CASSLVGRYTEAFF. Written as DNA, the CDR3 is TGCGCCAGCAGCTTGGTAGGGAGATACACTGAAGCTTTCTTT. The full variable domain, with the rest looked up from reference TRBV5-1 and TRBJ1-1, is KAGVTQTPRYLIKTRGQQVTLSCSPISGHRSVSWYQQTPGQGLQFLFEYFSETQRNKGNFPGRFSGRQFSNSRSEMNVSTLELGDSALYLCASSLVGRYTEAFFGQGTRLTVV.

The chain recombines TRBV7-2 with TRBJ1-1, with TRBD1 as a possible D gene (5 bases). Germline CDR1 reads SGHTA; CDR2 reads FQGNSA. V dropped 5 bases and J dropped 5 bases, with 15 bases sitting between them. The CDR3 is 14 amino acids. CDR3 in DNA: TGTGCCAGCAGCGTGCAGGGAGGAGGGACTGAAGCTTTCTTT. This encodes CASSVQGGGTEAFF. The whole variable domain, filled in from reference TRBV7-2 and TRBJ1-1, reads GAGVSQSPSNKVTEKGKDVELRCDPISGHTALYWYRQSLGQGLEFLIYFQGNSAPDKSGLPSDRFSAERTGGSVSTLTIQRTQQEDSAVYLCASSVQGGGTEAFFGQGTRLTVV.

This rearrangement joins TRBV2 to TRBJ2-7, with 9 bases that match TRBD1. Germline V gene data show CDR1 as SNHLY and CDR2 as FYNNEI. Trimming removed 8 bases from V and 6 bases from J; junction bases left unmatched: 8. The CDR3 spans 13 residues. The CDR3 here is CASRRDRAGEQYF. As DNA, the CDR3 is TGTGCCAGCCGCCGGGACAGGGCAGGCGAGCAGTACTTC.

V usage is TRBV12-2 and J usage is TRBJ1-4. TRBV12-2 is shown as a pseudogene. CDR3 length: 16 residues. The CDR3 sequence is CASRLANWGGGEKLFF. In nucleotides, the CDR3 is TGTGCAAGTCGCTTAGCGAATTGGGGGGGTGGTGAAAAACTGTTTTTT.

This chain connects TRBV5-6 to TRBJ1-5; D may be TRBD1 (5 bases). The CDR3 sequence is 15 residues long. Germline CDR1 is SGHDT and CDR2 is YYEEEE. With 2 bases removed from V and 5 bases from J, the gap between germline ends came to 14 bases. DNA for the CDR3: TGTGCCAGCAGCTTAGGATGGGGGGGAGATCAGCCCCAGCATTTT. Encoded protein: CASSLGWGGDQPQHF.

This rearrangement joins TRBV7-9 to TRBJ2-3, with D uncertain. Trimming took off 2 bases at V and 2 bases at J, with 5 bases between the two ends. Germline V gene lookup returns CDR1 SEHNR and CDR2 FQNEAQ (reference sequence). The CDR3 is 13 amino acids. The CDR3: CASSLSVTDTQYF. In DNA form, the CDR3 reads TGTGCCAGCAGCTTATCCGTCACAGATACGCAGTATTTT.

The chain uses TRBV5-1 and TRBJ2-3, with D possibly TRBD2 on 6 matching bases. V lost 4 bases, J lost 4 bases, and 16 bases lay in between. CDR3 length equals 15 residues. From germline, CDR1 is SGHRS and CDR2 YFSETQ. CDR3 bases: TGCGCCAGCAGCCCGGGAGTTCCCGGTTCAGATACGCAGTATTTT. It specifies CASSPGVPGSDTQYF.

CDR3 sequence reads: CASSRGGVDQPQHF. The CDR3 bases are TGTGCCAGCTCACGGGGGGGGGTTGATCAGCCCCAGCATTTT. The V and J genes are TRBV18 and TRBJ1-5; perhaps TRBD1 as D (5 bases). Between the trimmed V and J ends, which lost 4 bases and 5 bases, there was a span of 12 bases. CDR3 length: 14 amino acids. CDR1 is KGHSH, CDR2 LQKENI, per germline.

The gene calls are TRBV7-3 and TRBJ2-1; a weak D match, TRBD1 (5 bases). V was clipped by 1 base and J by 5 bases, with 6 bases between them. The germline V gene has CDR1 SGHTA and CDR2 FQGTGA. This CDR3 comprises 13 residues. The CDR3 loop reads CASSLIRDNEQFF. The CDR3 nucleotides are TGTGCCAGCAGCTTAATCAGGGACAATGAGCAGTTCTTC.

The genes are TRBV6-2 or TRBV6-3 and TRBJ1-6; D is ambiguous. Trimming shortened V by 5 bases and J by 7 bases, and 12 bases separated the two germline ends. The CDR3 consists of 14 residues. The germline CDR1 and CDR2 sequences are MNHEY and SVGEGT. For the CDR3, the DNA is TGTGCCAGCAGTCGCGGGATTACCAATTCACCCCTCCACTTT. It encodes CASSRGITNSPLHF.

V and J are TRBV9 and TRBJ2-3; D possibly corresponds to TRBD1 (5 bases). Germline loops: CDR1 SGDLS, CDR2 YYNGEE. V was shortened by 4 bases and J by 1 base, with 19 bases between the two germline ends. This CDR3 contains 17 residues. The DNA of the CDR3 is TGTGCCAGCAGCCCCGGGCAGGGCGAATGGGGCACAGATACGCAGTATTTT. Its translation is CASSPGQGEWGTDTQYF.

V usage is TRBV5-4 and J usage is TRBJ1-2; tentatively, D is TRBD1 (5 bases). The CDR3 sequence is 13 residues long. The germline V gene encodes CDR1 SGHNT and CDR2 YYREEE (reference sequence). Trimming took 0 bases from V and 6 from J, leaving 9 bases between them. CDR3: CASSLGQKNGYTF. The CDR3 bases are TGTGCCAGCAGCTTGGGACAGAAAAATGGCTACACCTTC.

V gene TRBV6-6 combines with J gene TRBJ2-5; possibly TRBD2 for D (5 bases). Deletions cut 2 bases from V and 4 bases from J, with 8 bases between. In germline, CDR1 is MNHNY, CDR2 SVGAGI (reference sequence). The CDR3 is 13 amino acids. As DNA, the CDR3 is TGTGCCAGCAGTTACAAGGAGGCAGAGACCCAGTACTTC. It yields the protein CASSYKEAETQYF.

The CDR3 DNA sequence: TGTGCCAGCAGCGTTGGGGCGGCAGGGGGGACGCGTGGCTACACCTTC. It translates to CASSVGAAGGTRGYTF. J is TRBJ1-2 and V is TRBV5-8; the match to TRBD1 covers 7 bases. V shed 4 bases and J 7 bases; nucleotides not matched to a gene: 16. The CDR3 contains 16 residues. Germline CDR1 and CDR2: SGHTS and YDEGEE.

J is TRBJ2-3 and V is TRBV6-6, with D possibly TRBD1 on 7 matching bases. V lost 7 bases, J lost 9 bases, and 20 bases lay in between. This CDR3 contains 14 residues. CDR1 is MNHNY and CDR2 is SVGAGI in the germline V gene (reference sequence). CDR3 coding DNA: TGTGCCAGCACCCAGGGGGTGTCAGCGGGCACGCAGTATTTT. This encodes CASTQGVSAGTQYF.

The V gene is TRBV19, the J gene TRBJ1-2; D possibly corresponds to TRBD1 (6 bases). V shed 5 bases and J shed 5 bases, with 9 bases lying between them. CDR3 length equals 12 residues. Germline values: CDR1 LNHDA, CDR2 SQIVND (reference sequence). The CDR3 bases are TGTGCCAGTAGTCGTGGACAGTATGGCTACACCTTC. Translation gives CASSRGQYGYTF.

The genes are TRBV12-5 and TRBJ2-1; TRBD1 is a possible D gene (7 bases). Per the germline V gene, CDR1 is LGHNT and CDR2 is FRNRAP. This CDR3 is built from 18 residues. Trimming took 0 bases from V and 9 from J, leaving 24 bases between them. Written as DNA, the CDR3 is TGTGCTAGTGGTTTGGTAACCTTCCCGGGACAGCCGGGGGTTGAGCAGTTCTTC. Its translation: CASGLVTFPGQPGVEQFF. Full variable domain (outside the CDR3, taken from reference TRBV12-5 and TRBJ2-1): DARVTQTPRHKVTEMGQEVTMRCQPILGHNTVFWYRQTMMQGLELLAYFRNRAPLDDSGMPKDRFSAEMPDATLATLKIQPSEPRDSAVYFCASGLVTFPGQPGVEQFFGPGTRLTVL.

The gene calls are TRBV2 and TRBJ1-4; 7 positions agree with TRBD1. The CDR3 extends over 14 amino acids. The germline V gene has CDR1 SNHLY and CDR2 FYNNEI. V shed 6 bases, J shed 5 bases, and the junction held 6 bases outside the gene matches. The CDR3 protein is CASSPGGINEKLFF. The CDR3 DNA follows: TGTGCCAGCAGCCCAGGGGGAATAAATGAAAAACTGTTTTTT.